Reported below is one T cell receptor (beta chain). V was pared by 4 bases and J by 4 bases, with 7 bases of the junction left unmatched. CDR1 is SGHAT and CDR2 is FQNNGV in the germline V gene. There are 15 residues in the CDR3. Donor samples were obtained from healthy Caucasian individuals from Russia, aged about 6 to 100. PBMCs were isolated at a quantity of at least 6 million per sample. The data derive from a study of blood T cells in healthy people across ages. A J-beta primer mix and a sample-barcoded 5' primer were used in a second PCR of about 7 to 12 cycles. In TCRdb, the 5' RACE reads were re-called with MiXCR into one record per CDR3 protein. This sample has about 1.4 million distinct CDR3 sequences, with roughly 64% found just once.

The sequence came from a man between 18 and 29 years old in good health. Sequencing was performed on blood. V gene TRBV11-2 combines with J gene TRBJ1-2; TRBD1 matches at 9 bases. Here the CDR3 reads CASSSNRGRRYGYTF. Here the CDR3 DNA reads TGTGCCAGCAGCTCAAACAGGGGGCGTCGCTATGGCTACACCTTC.